This T cell receptor beta chain is from a study of control samples from healthy donors and cancer patients. Produced via immunoSEQ multiplex PCR; TCRdb's table is partial and in-frame only. The repertoire holds around 180,000 clones, with roughly 88% as singletons. Germline V lookup: CDR1 MGHRA, CDR2 YSYEKL. The CDR3 has 15 amino acids. The V end was cut by 4 bases, the J end by 3 bases, with 14 bases between. The chain combines TRBV4-1 with TRBJ2-3; D is undetermined. This sequence originates from a woman under 40 in good health. Sequencing was performed on blood. CDR3 bases: TGCGCCAGCAGCCCCGGACCGACATTAACAGATACGCAGTATTTT. Translating gives CASSPGPTLTDTQYF.